This entry is about one T cell receptor beta chain. Its antigen is not known. The CDR3 extends over 12 amino acids. Trimming shortened V by 6 bases and J by 0 bases, and 5 bases separated the two germline ends. In germline, CDR1 is LNHDA, CDR2 SQIVND (reference sequence). Some clones are missing from TCRdb's copy, which holds only in-frame ones; the method was immunoSEQ multiplex PCR. This sample has more than 300,000 clones; 75% to 90% occur once, and the top ten carry about 10%. These data originate in a study of Ad26.COV2.S vaccination and SARS-CoV-2 variants. Study findings and constraints: The TCR breadth and depth analyses may have understated or missed part of the total T cell responses. The breadth of spike-specific CD8+ and CD4+ T cell responses after vaccination was reportedly substantial.

Treatment given: approximately 18 received Ad26.COV2.S at low or high dose, single or two shots; about five received placebo; per-sample allocation not given. Day 63 after the first injection of vaccine or placebo was the sampling time. The origin of this receptor is a person between 18 and 59 years old who received the Ad26.COV2.S COVID-19 vaccine or a placebo. The chain employs TRBV19 and TRBJ1-2; D is ambiguous. Sequenced here: peripheral blood, sampled in a trial of Ad26.COV2.S vaccine versus placebo. The CDR3 is CASSSSNYGYTF. The CDR3 coding sequence is TGTGCCAGTAGCAGCTCTAACTATGGCTACACCTTC.